Below, 7 T cell receptor beta chains from the same sample are listed, as sequenced in a study of blood T cell repertoires in COVID-19. The method was immunoSEQ multiplex PCR; TCRdb's version includes in-frame clones alone and lacks a portion of them. This sample yields about 260,000 clones, of which around 87% are seen a single time; more than 1.3% belongs to the top ten. Sequenced sample: peripheral blood. The source is a woman in her thirties or forties who had recovered from COVID-19.

For this clone: The same CDR3 arises from other DNA sequences in this sample as well. This rearrangement joins TRBV9 to TRBJ1-2; D unclear. The germline V gene has CDR1 SGDLS and CDR2 YYNGEE. Between the trimmed V and J ends, which lost 0 bases and 5 bases, there was a span of 8 bases. The CDR3 sequence is 13 residues long. This CDR3 is CASSVAGGYGYTF. In DNA, the CDR3 is TGTGCCAGCAGCGTAGCAGGAGGGTATGGCTACACCTTC.

The chain links TRBV30 to TRBJ1-1, with a weak D call TRBD1 (5 bases). V lost 0 bases and J lost 4, with 21 bases in between. In germline, CDR1 is GTSNPN, CDR2 SVGIG (reference sequence). The CDR3 totals 17 residues. Written as DNA, the CDR3 is TGTGCCTGGAGTGTACTCGGGGGGTTCCCGGGAACCACTGAAGCTTTCTTT. This codes for CAWSVLGGFPGTTEAFF.

The gene calls are TRBV7-2 and TRBJ1-3; tentatively, D is TRBD1 (5 bases). Germline V gene lookup returns CDR1 SGHTA and CDR2 FQGNSA. The CDR3 length is 14 residues. The germline V and J ends were trimmed by 5 bases and 0 bases, with 8 bases remaining between them. CDR3 sequence reads: CASSRGGSGNTIYF. The CDR3 region has the DNA TGTGCCAGCAGCCGCGGGGGCTCTGGAAACACCATATATTTT.

Many counts were recorded for this clone. J is TRBJ1-1 and V is TRBV5-1, with D unclear. The germline V gene has CDR1 SGHRS and CDR2 YFSETQ. The V end lost 5 bases, the J end lost 0 bases, and 8 bases lay between the germline ends. This CDR3 has 13 amino acids. The CDR3 loop is CASSTEVNTEAFF. The CDR3 DNA reads TGCGCCAGCAGTACAGAAGTGAACACTGAAGCTTTCTTT.

J is TRBJ2-3 and V is TRBV4-3, with a possible D match to TRBD1 (5 bases). V lost 1 base and J lost 3, with 17 bases in between. CDR1 is LGHNA, CDR2 YSLEER, per germline. The CDR3 is made up of 17 amino acids. The DNA of the CDR3 is TGCGCCAGCAGCCAAGCCGAGATCGTGGGGCTTACAGATACGCAGTATTTT. Its translation: CASSQAEIVGLTDTQYF.

The J gene is TRBJ1-5, the V gene TRBV6-5, with 7 positions matching TRBD1. CDR1 is MNHEY, CDR2 SVGAGI, per germline. V lost 5 bases to trimming and J lost 5 bases; unmatched junction nucleotides: 6. The CDR3 is made up of 14 amino acids. The CDR3 coding sequence is TGTGCCAGCAGTCCTAGACAGGGACATCAGCCCCAGCATTTT. The encoded protein is CASSPRQGHQPQHF.

The chain carries TRBV7-3 and TRBJ2-5; 7 bases align to TRBD2. This CDR3 is built from 16 residues. V dropped 0 bases and J dropped 5; count of bases not matched to a gene: 9. Germline CDR1 SGHTA, CDR2 FQGTGA. The CDR3 sequence: CASSLTWGGFGETQYF. CDR3 in DNA: TGTGCCAGCAGCTTAACCTGGGGAGGGTTCGGCGAGACCCAGTACTTC.